The 2 T cell receptor beta chains reported below all come from one sample, sequenced in a study of OX40 agonist ivuxolimab in advanced cancers. Clones were sequenced by immunoSEQ multiplex PCR, and TCRdb holds only the in-frame ones, with some missing. In the table there are approximately 70,000 clones, just over 85% of which are singletons. This sample comprised CD4+ or CD8+ T cells sorted from blood, obtained in a trial of the OX40 agonist ivuxolimab. The receptors stem from an adult with an advanced solid tumor such as melanoma, head and neck, liver or kidney cancer.

This clone came up a few times. This chain uses TRBV5-5 with TRBJ1-2; TRBD1 matches at 10 bases. CDR1 and CDR2 (germline): SGHKS, YYEKEE (reference sequence). The CDR3 sequence is 17 residues long. Losses at the gene ends were 0 bases for V and 2 bases for J; bases not matched to a gene: 7. CDR3: CASSLDAMGQGNYGYTF. CDR3 nucleotides: TGTGCCAGCAGCTTGGACGCCATGGGACAGGGGAACTATGGCTACACCTTC. Using reference TRBV5-5 and TRBJ1-2 for the parts outside the CDR3, the full variable domain is DAGVTQSPTHLIKTRGQQVTLRCSPISGHKSVSWYQQVLGQGPQFIFQYYEKEERGRGNFPDRFSARQFPNYSSELNVNALLLGDSALYLCASSLDAMGQGNYGYTFGSGTRLTVV.

This clone was seen only once. V and J are TRBV4-1 and TRBJ2-3; tentative D call: TRBD2 (6 bases). This CDR3 region has 16 residues. CDR1 and CDR2 (germline): MGHRA, YSYEKL. V lost 0 bases, J lost 0 bases, and 10 bases lay in between. DNA of the CDR3: TGCGCCAGCAGCCAAGAGGAGGGGTTGAGCACAGATACGCAGTATTTT. This sequence encodes CASSQEEGLSTDTQYF.